This paragraph covers one TCR beta chain sequence. As yet, its antigen is unknown. This entry belongs to a study of T-cell memory formation after mild COVID-19. Study outcomes and limitations: The authors did not confirm SARS-CoV-2 specificity of second-wave clones peaking day 37.

This CDR3 contains 14 residues. Trimming shortened V by 5 bases and J by 2 bases, and 12 bases separated the two germline ends. Germline V gene sequence: CDR1 SGHTA, CDR2 FQGNSA. TCRdb re-called the 5' RACE reads through MiXCR, storing one row per CDR3 protein. Among approximately 300,000 distinct CDR3 sequences listed, less than 9.5% were seen once. The sequenced sample consisted of PBMCs or a T cell subset sorted from them (not recorded which). The chain combines TRBV7-2 with TRBJ1-2, with D perhaps matching TRBD1 (6 bases). The receptor was derived from a man younger than 30 who had mild COVID-19 (a few samples of this study predate the infection). Cell type and time point are not known. The CDR3 DNA is TGTGCCAGCAGCCCGGACAGCCTCAACTATGGCTACACCTTC. Its translation is CASSPDSLNYGYTF.